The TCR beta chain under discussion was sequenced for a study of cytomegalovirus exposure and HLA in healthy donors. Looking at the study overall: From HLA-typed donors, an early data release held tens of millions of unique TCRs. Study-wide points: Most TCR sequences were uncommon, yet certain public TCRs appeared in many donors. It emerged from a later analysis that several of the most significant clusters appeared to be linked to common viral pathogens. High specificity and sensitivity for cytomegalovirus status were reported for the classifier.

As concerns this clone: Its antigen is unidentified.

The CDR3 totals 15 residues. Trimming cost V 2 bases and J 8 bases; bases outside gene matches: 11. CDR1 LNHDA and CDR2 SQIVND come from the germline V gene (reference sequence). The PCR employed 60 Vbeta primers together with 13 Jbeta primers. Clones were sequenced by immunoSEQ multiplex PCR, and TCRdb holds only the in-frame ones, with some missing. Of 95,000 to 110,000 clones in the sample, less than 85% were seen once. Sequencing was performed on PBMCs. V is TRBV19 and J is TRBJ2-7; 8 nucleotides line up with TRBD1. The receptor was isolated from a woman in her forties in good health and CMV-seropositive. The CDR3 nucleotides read TGTGCCAGTAGTATATCAGGGACAGGTCCTACGAAGCAGTACTTC. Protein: CASSISGTGPTKQYF.